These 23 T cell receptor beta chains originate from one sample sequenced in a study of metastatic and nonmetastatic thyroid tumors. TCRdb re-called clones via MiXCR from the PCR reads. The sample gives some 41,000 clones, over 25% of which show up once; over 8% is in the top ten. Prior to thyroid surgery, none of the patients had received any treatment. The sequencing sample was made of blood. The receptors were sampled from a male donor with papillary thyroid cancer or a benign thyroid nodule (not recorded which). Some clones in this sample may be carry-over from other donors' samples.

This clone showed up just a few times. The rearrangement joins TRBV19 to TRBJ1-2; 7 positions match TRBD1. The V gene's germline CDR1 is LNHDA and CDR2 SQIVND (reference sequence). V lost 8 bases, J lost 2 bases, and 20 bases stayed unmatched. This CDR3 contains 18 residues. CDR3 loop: CASRVRVLNRGENYGYTF. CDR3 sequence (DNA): TGTGCCAGTCGGGTCAGGGTACTCAACAGGGGAGAGAACTATGGCTACACCTTC.

The CDR3 DNA reads as TGCAGTGCTAGAGGTGGACCCCGAGGTGATACGCAGTATTTT. Residues: CSARGGPRGDTQYF. This chain connects TRBV20-1 to TRBJ2-3; D remains ambiguous. Germline CDR1 DFQATT, CDR2 SNEGSKA (reference sequence). The CDR3 loop spans 14 amino acids. The V gene lost 1 base and the J gene lost 6 bases, with 14 bases spanning the gap.

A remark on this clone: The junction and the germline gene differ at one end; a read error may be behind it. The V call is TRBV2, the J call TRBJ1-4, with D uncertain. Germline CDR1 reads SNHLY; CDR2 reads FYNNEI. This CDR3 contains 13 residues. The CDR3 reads CASSDPRSEKRFF. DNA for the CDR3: TGTGCCAGCAGTGATCCCCGAAGCGAAAAACGGTTTTTT. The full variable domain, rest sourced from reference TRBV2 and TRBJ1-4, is EPEVTQTPSHQVTQMGQEVILRCVPISNHLYFYWYRQILGQKVEFLVSFYNNEISEKSEIFDDQFSVERPDGSNFTLKIRSTKLEDSAMYFCASSDPRSEKRFFGSGTQLSVL.

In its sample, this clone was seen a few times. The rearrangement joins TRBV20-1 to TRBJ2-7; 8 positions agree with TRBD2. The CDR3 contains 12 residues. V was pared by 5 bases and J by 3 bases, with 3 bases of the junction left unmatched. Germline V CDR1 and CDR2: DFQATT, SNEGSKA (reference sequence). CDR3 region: CSALGLVYEQYF. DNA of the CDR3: TGCAGTGCTCTGGGACTAGTCTACGAGCAGTACTTC.

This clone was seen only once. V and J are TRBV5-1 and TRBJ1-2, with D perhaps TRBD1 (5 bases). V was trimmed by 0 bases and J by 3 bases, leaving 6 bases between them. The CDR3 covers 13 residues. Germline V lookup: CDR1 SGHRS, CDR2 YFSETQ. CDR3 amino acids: CASSLGDDYGYTF. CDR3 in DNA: TGCGCCAGCAGCTTGGGGGACGACTATGGCTACACCTTC.

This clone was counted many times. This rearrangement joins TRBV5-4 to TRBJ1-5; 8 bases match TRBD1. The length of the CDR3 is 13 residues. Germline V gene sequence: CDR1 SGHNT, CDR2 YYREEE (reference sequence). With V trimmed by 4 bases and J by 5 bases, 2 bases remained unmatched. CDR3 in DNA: TGTGCCAGCAGCCAGGACAGGGATCAGCCCCAGCATTTT. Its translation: CASSQDRDQPQHF. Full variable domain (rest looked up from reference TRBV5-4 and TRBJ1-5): ETGVTQSPTHLIKTRGQQVTLRCSSQSGHNTVSWYQQALGQGPQFIFQYYREEENGRGNFPPRFSGLQFPNYSSELNVNALELDDSALYLCASSQDRDQPQHFGDGTRLSIL.

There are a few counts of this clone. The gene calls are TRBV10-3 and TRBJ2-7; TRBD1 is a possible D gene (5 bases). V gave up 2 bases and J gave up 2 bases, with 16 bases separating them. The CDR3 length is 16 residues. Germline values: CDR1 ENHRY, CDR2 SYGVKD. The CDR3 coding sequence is TGTGCCATCAGTGAGATTAGGGGTACTCGGGCCTACGAGCAGTACTTC. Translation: CAISEIRGTRAYEQYF.

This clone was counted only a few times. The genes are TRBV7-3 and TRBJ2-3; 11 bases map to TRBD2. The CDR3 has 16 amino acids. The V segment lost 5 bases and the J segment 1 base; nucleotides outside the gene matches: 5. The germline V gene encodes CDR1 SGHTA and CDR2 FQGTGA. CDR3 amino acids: CASSPGTSGRTDTQYF. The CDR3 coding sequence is TGTGCCAGCAGCCCCGGGACTAGCGGACGCACAGATACGCAGTATTTT.

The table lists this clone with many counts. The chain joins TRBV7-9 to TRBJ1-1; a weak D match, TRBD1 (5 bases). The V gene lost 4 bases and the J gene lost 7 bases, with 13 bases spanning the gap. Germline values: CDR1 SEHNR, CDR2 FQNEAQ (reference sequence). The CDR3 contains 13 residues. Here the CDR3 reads CASSYDSRHEAFF. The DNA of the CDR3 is TGTGCCAGCAGCTATGACAGCAGACATGAAGCTTTCTTT.

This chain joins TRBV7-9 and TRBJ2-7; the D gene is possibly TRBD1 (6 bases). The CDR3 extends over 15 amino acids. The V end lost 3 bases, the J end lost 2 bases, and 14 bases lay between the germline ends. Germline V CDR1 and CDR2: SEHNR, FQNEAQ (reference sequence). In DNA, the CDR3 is TGTGCCAGCAGCTTCGCCGGGACACCTCCCTACGAGCAGTACTTC. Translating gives CASSFAGTPPYEQYF.

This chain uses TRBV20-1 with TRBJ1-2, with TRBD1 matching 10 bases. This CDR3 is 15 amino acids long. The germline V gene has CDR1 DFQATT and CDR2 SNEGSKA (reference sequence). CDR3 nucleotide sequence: TGCAACACATTTACCGGGACAGGGGAGCACTATGGCTACACCTTC. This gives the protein CNTFTGTGEHYGYTF.

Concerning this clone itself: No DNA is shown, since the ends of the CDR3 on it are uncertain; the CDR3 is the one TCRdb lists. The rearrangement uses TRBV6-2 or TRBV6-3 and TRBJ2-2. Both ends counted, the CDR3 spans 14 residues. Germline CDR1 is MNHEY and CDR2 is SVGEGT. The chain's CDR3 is CASSSSTAVGELFF.

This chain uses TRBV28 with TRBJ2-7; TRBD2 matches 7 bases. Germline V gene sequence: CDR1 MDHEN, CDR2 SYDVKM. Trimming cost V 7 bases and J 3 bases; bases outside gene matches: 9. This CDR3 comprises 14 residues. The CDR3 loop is CASNPGRDYYEQYF. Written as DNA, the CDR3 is TGTGCCAGCAACCCTGGCCGGGACTACTACGAGCAGTACTTC.

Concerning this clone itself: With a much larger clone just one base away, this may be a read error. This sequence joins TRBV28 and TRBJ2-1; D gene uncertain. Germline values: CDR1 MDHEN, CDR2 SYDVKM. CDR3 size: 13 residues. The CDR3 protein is CAGSPRLTCEQFF. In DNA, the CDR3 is TGTGCCGGCAGTCCCCGACTGACGTGTGAGCAGTTCTTC.

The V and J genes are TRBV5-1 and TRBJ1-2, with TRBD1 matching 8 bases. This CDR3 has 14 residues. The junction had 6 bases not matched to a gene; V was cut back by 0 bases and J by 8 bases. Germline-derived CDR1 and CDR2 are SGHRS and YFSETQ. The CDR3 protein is CASSLDRGSEGYTF. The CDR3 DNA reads TGCGCCAGCAGCTTGGACAGGGGGTCGGAGGGCTACACCTTC.

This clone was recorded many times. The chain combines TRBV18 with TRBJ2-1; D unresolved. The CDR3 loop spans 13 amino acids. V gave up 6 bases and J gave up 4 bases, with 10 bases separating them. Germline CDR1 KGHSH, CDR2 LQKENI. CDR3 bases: TGTGCCAGCTCGCAAACCATATACAATGAGCAGTTCTTC. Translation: CASSQTIYNEQFF.

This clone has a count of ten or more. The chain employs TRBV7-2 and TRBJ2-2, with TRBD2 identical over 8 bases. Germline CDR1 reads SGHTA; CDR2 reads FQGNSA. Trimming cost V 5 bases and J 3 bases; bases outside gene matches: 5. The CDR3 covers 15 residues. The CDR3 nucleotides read TGTGCCAGCAGCCGGGGGGGTGATGACACCGGGGAGCTGTTTTTT. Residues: CASSRGGDDTGELFF.

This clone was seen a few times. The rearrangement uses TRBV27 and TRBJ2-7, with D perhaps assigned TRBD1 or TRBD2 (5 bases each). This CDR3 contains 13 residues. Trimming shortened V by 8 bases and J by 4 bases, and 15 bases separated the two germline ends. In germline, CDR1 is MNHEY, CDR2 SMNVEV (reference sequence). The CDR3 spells CASAGTRRYEQYF. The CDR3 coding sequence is TGTGCCAGCGCCGGGACCCGGAGATACGAGCAGTACTTC.

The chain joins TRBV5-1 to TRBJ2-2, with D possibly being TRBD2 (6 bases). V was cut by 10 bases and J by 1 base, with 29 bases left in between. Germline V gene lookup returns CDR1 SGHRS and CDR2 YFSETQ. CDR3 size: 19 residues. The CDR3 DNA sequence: TGCGCCTCTAGACTACCCACTCGCGGGACCAACATGAACACCGGGGAGCTGTTTTTT. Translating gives CASRLPTRGTNMNTGELFF.

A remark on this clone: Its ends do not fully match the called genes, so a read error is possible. CDR3 nucleotide sequence: TGTTCCAGCAGCTTGGGCTTGACAGGAACCTACGAGCAGTACTTC. Its translation: CSSSLGLTGTYEQYF. This chain links TRBV5-8 with TRBJ2-7, with D perhaps matching TRBD1 (6 bases). The germline V gene encodes CDR1 SGHTS and CDR2 YDEGEE. The CDR3 sequence is 15 residues long. The variable domain in full, completed from reference TRBV5-8 and TRBJ2-7, reads EAGVTQSPTHLIKTRGQQATLRCSPISGHTSVYWYQQALGLGLQFLLWYDEGEERNRGNFPPRFSGRQFPNYSSELNVNALELEDSALYLCSSSLGLTGTYEQYFGPGTRLTVT.

DNA for the CDR3: TGTGCCAGCAGTTACCGGGGCGCTTCACCCCTCCACTTT. As protein: CASSYRGASPLHF. V usage is TRBV2 and J usage is TRBJ1-6; TRBD1 might be the D (5 bases). This CDR3 is built from 13 residues. Trimming removed 5 bases from V and 9 bases from J, with 11 bases in between. The germline V gene has CDR1 SNHLY and CDR2 FYNNEI.

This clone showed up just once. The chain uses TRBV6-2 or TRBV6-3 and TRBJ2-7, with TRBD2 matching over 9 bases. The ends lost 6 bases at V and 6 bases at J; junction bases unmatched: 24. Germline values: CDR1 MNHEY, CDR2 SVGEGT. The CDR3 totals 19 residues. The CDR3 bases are TGTGCCAGCAGGTCGGGGGCGACCTCCCCTCTTAGCGGGAGAAGCGAGCAGTACTTC. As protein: CASRSGATSPLSGRSEQYF.

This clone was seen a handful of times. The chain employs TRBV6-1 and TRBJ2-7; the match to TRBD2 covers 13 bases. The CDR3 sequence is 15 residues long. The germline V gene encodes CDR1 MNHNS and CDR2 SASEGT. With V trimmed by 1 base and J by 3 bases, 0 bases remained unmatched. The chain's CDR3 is CASSEGLAGGYEQYF. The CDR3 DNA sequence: TGTGCCAGCAGTGAAGGACTAGCGGGGGGCTACGAGCAGTACTTC.